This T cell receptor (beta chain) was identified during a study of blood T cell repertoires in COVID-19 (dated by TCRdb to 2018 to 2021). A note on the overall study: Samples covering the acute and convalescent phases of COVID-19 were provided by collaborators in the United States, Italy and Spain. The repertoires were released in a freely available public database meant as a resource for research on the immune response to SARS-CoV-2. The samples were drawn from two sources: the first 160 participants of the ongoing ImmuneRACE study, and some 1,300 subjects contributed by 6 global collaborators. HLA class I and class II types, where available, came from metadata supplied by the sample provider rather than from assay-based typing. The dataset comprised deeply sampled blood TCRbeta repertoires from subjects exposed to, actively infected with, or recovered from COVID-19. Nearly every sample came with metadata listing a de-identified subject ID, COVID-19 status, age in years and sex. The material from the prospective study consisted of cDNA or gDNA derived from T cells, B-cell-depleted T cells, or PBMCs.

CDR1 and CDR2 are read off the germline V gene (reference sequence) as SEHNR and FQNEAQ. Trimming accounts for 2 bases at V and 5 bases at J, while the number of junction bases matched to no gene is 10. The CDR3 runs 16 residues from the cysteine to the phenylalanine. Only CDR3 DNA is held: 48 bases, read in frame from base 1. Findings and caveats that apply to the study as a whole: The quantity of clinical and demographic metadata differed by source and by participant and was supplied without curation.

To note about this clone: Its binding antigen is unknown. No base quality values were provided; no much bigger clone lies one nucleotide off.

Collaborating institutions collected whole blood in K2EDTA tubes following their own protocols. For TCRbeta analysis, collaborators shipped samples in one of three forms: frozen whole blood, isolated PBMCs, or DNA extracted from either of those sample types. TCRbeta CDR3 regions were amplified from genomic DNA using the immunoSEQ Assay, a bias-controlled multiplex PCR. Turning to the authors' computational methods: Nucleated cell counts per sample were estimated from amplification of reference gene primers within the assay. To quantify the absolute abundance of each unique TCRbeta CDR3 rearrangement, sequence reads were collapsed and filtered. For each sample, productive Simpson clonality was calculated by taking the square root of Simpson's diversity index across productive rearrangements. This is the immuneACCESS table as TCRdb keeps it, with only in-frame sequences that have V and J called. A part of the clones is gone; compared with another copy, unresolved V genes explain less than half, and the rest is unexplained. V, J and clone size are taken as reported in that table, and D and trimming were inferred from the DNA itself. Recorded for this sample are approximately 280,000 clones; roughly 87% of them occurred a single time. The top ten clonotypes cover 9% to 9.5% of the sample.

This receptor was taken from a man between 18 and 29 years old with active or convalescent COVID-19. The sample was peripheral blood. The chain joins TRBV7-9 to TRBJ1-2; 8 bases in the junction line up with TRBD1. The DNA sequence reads TGTGCCAGCAGCTTAACACCAAAGGACAGGGAATATGGCTACACCTTC. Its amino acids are CASSLTPKDREYGYTF.